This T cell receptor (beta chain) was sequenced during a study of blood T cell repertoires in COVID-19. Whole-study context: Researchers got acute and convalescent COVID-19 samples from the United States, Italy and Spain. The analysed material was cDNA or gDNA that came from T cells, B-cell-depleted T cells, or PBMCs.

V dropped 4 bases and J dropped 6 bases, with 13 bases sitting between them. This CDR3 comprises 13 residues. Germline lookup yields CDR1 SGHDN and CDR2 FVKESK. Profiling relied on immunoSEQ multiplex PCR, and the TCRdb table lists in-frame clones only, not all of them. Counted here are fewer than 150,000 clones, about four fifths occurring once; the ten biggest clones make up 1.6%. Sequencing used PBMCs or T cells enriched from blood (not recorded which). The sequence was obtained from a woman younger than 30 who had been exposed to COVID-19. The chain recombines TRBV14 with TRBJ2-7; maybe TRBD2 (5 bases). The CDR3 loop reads CASSLDPRGEQYF. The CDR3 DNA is TGTGCCAGCAGCCTCGACCCCCGGGGCGAGCAGTACTTC.